This passage covers 14 T cell receptor beta chains from one sample sequenced in a study of spatial heterogeneity in lung cancer (dated by TCRdb to the late 2010s). Here is what the overall study found, with its caveats: A correlation was observed between the number of expanded intratumoral alpha and beta TCRs and the tumor nonsynonymous mutation count.

These receptors are not linked to any known antigen. Per the publication, the time point label means: sample taken at primary tumor resection. Library preparation used 5' RACE. Sequencing was carried out with a NextSeq 500. TCRdb passed the public sequencing reads through fastp at Q25 and MiXCR, retaining productive beta sequences. Here each entry gathers all rows of one CDR3 protein and keeps the most common genes and DNA. Counted in this sample were under 20,000 distinct CDR3 sequences; approximately 6.2% of them appeared once. The ten largest clones add up to 6.5% to 7% of the sample. This material consisted of lung tumor tissue, taken at surgery. Source of these receptors: a male donor with early-stage non-small cell lung cancer.

This clonotype was counted at least ten times. The genes are TRBV7-2 and TRBJ1-5, with D perhaps matching TRBD1 (5 bases). This CDR3 spans 14 amino acids. Looked up from germline, CDR1 is SGHTA and CDR2 is FQGNSA. Deletions cut 1 base from V and 5 bases from J, with 9 bases between. The CDR3 nucleotides read TGTGCCAGCAGCTTAGGGCTGACAGATCAGCCCCAGCATTTT. This sequence encodes CASSLGLTDQPQHF. Full variable domain (rest looked up from reference TRBV7-2 and TRBJ1-5): GAGVSQSPSNKVTEKGKDVELRCDPISGHTALYWYRQSLGQGLEFLIYFQGNSAPDKSGLPSDRFSAERTGGSVSTLTIQRTQQEDSAVYLCASSLGLTDQPQHFGDGTRLSIL.

A single count supports this clonotype. With a much larger clone just one base away, this may be a read error. This chain uses TRBV6-5 with TRBJ2-5; TRBD2 aligns across 12 bases. Germline V CDR1 and CDR2: MNHEY, SVGAGI. The J segment lost 1 base and the V segment lost 5 bases, leaving 5 bases of the junction unmatched. The CDR3 length is 16 residues. The chain's CDR3 is CASSHGTSGFQETQYF. The DNA of the CDR3 is TGTGCCAGCAGTCACGGGACTAGCGGGTTCCAAGAGACCCAGTACTTC.

This clonotype was observed at least ten times. This chain joins TRBV5-6 and TRBJ1-1; possible D gene TRBD1, 5 bases. V gave up 4 bases and J gave up 4 bases, with 14 bases separating them. The CDR3 sequence is 14 residues long. CDR1 is SGHDT, CDR2 YYEEEE, per germline. CDR3 nucleotides: TGTGCCAGCAGCGGGGGTGGGCGTATCACTGAAGCTTTCTTT. Translation gives CASSGGGRITEAFF. The full variable domain, completed using reference TRBV5-6 and TRBJ1-1, is DAGVTQSPTHLIKTRGQQVTLRCSPKSGHDTVSWYQQALGQGPQFIFQYYEEEERQRGNFPDRFSGHQFPNYSSELNVNALLLGDSALYLCASSGGGRITEAFFGQGTRLTVV.

There are many counts of this clonotype. The chain joins TRBV5-5 to TRBJ1-1; perhaps TRBD1 as D (6 bases). Germline CDR1 is SGHKS and CDR2 is YYEKEE (reference sequence). V was clipped by 4 bases and J by 4 bases, with 11 bases between them. The CDR3 length is 13 residues. The CDR3 DNA is TGTGCCAGCAGCCGACAGGTCGGCACTGAAGCTTTCTTT. Translating it yields CASSRQVGTEAFF.

This clonotype is large (0.1 to 1%) within its sample. This chain connects TRBV7-2 to TRBJ2-3; TRBD2 is a possible D gene (5 bases). Looked up from germline, CDR1 is SGHTA and CDR2 is FQGNSA. The CDR3 is made up of 15 amino acids. V dropped 5 bases and J dropped 2 bases, with 14 bases sitting between them. The CDR3 DNA follows: TGTGCCAGCAGCCAAGGACTGTCCTCCACAGATACGCAGTATTTT. It yields the protein CASSQGLSSTDTQYF. The variable domain in full, completed from reference TRBV7-2 and TRBJ2-3, reads GAGVSQSPSNKVTEKGKDVELRCDPISGHTALYWYRQSLGQGLEFLIYFQGNSAPDKSGLPSDRFSAERTGGSVSTLTIQRTQQEDSAVYLCASSQGLSSTDTQYFGPGTRLTVL.

This clonotype was picked up many times. This sequence joins TRBV7-6 and TRBJ2-1; D might be TRBD2 (5 bases). There are 16 residues in the CDR3. CDR1 SGHVS and CDR2 FNYEAQ come from the germline V gene. The ends were cut back, 1 base at V and 0 bases at J, with 10 bases in the middle. The CDR3 coding sequence is TGTGCCAGCAGCTTAGAAGCGGCACCCTCCTACAATGAGCAGTTCTTC. Translated, it gives CASSLEAAPSYNEQFF.

This clonotype has at least ten counts. The V gene is TRBV7-9, the J gene TRBJ2-7; TRBD1 might be the D (5 bases). CDR1 is SEHNR, CDR2 FQNEAQ, per germline (reference sequence). V was clipped by 1 base and J by 5 bases, with 15 bases between them. The CDR3 has 15 amino acids. Here the CDR3 reads CASSLDLAGLHEQYF. The CDR3 region has the DNA TGTGCCAGCAGCTTAGACCTTGCAGGGTTACACGAGCAGTACTTC.

The chain carries TRBV5-1 and TRBJ2-3; D is possibly TRBD2 (5 bases). CDR1 is SGHRS and CDR2 is YFSETQ in the germline V gene. The CDR3 consists of 15 residues. Trimming took off 0 bases at V and 0 bases at J, with 8 bases between the two ends. CDR3 loop: CASSLGERSTDTQYF. DNA for the CDR3: TGCGCCAGCAGCTTGGGTGAGCGGAGCACAGATACGCAGTATTTT.

This clonotype was seen repeatedly, ten times or more. This chain connects TRBV4-1 to TRBJ1-4; D remains ambiguous. The CDR3 has 16 residues. Deletions cut 0 bases from V and 5 bases from J, with 13 bases between. Germline CDR1 and CDR2: MGHRA and YSYEKL. The CDR3, as DNA: TGCGCCAGCAGCCAAGATCCTAACAGCTTAAATGAAAAACTGTTTTTT. Translating gives CASSQDPNSLNEKLFF.

This clonotype was recorded only once. The J gene is TRBJ2-7, the V gene TRBV11-3; D not resolved. Trimming shortened V by 3 bases and J by 0 bases, and 6 bases separated the two germline ends. The V gene's germline CDR1 is SGHNT and CDR2 YENEEA. There are 13 residues in the CDR3. Here the CDR3 reads CASSFGPSYEQYF. For the CDR3, the DNA is TGTGCCAGCAGCTTCGGTCCCTCCTACGAGCAGTACTTC.

This clonotype came up many times. CDR3 amino acids: CASSEFPNTGELFF. The CDR3 nucleotides are TGTGCCAGCAGTGAATTCCCCAACACCGGGGAGCTGTTTTTT. The chain is built from TRBV2 and TRBJ2-2, with no clear D. This CDR3 comprises 14 residues. V was cut by 2 bases and J by 2 bases, with 6 bases left in between. The germline V gene encodes CDR1 SNHLY and CDR2 FYNNEI. The whole variable domain, remainder taken from reference TRBV2 and TRBJ2-2, is EPEVTQTPSHQVTQMGQEVILRCVPISNHLYFYWYRQILGQKVEFLVSFYNNEISEKSEIFDDQFSVERPDGSNFTLKIRSTKLEDSAMYFCASSEFPNTGELFFGEGSRLTVL.

This clonotype was counted at least ten times. V is TRBV27 and J is TRBJ2-3, with D unresolved. The CDR3 is 17 residues long. With 4 bases removed from V and 5 bases from J, the gap between germline ends came to 22 bases. Germline CDR1 is MNHEY and CDR2 is SMNVEV (reference sequence). The CDR3 sequence: CASSSHLTGWGGDTQYF. In DNA, the CDR3 is TGTGCCAGCAGTTCCCACCTTACCGGGTGGGGTGGAGATACGCAGTATTTT.

There are many counts of this clonotype. V and J are TRBV12-3 or TRBV12-4 and TRBJ2-7, with D possibly being TRBD1 or TRBD2 (5 bases each). Trimming took off 5 bases at V and 6 bases at J, with 20 bases between the two ends. The CDR3 is 15 residues long. The chain's CDR3 is CASSARGTQGAEQYF. In DNA, the CDR3 is TGTGCCAGCAGTGCCAGAGGGACCCAGGGTGCCGAGCAGTACTTC.

There are many counts of this clonotype. V usage is TRBV5-1 and J usage is TRBJ2-3; D is uncertain. CDR1 is SGHRS, CDR2 YFSETQ, per germline. The length of the CDR3 is 15 residues. Trimming removed 0 bases from V and 0 bases from J, with 8 bases in between. For the CDR3, the DNA is TGCGCCAGCAGCTTGGGGGTATCTAGCACAGATACGCAGTATTTT. Protein: CASSLGVSSTDTQYF.